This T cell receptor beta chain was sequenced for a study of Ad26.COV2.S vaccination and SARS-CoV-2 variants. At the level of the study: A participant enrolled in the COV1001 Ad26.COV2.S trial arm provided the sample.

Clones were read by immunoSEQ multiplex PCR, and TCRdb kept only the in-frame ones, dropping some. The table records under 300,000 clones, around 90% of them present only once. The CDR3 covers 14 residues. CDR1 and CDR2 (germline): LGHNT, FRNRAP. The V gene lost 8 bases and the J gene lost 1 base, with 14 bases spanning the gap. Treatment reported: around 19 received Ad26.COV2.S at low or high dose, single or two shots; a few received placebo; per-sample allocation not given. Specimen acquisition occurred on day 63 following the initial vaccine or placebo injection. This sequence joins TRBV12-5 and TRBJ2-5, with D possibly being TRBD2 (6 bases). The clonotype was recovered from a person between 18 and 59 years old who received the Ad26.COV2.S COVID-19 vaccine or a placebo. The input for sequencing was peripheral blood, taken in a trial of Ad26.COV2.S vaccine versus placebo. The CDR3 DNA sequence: TGTGCTAGTACGCGGCGGGGCACCCAAGAGACCCAGTACTTC. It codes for CASTRRGTQETQYF.